This paragraph covers one T cell receptor (beta chain) sequence. Its antigen remains unidentified. Base qualities were left out, and no much larger clone turns up one base away. The collaborating institutions used their own protocols to collect whole blood in K2EDTA tubes. For TCRbeta analysis, collaborators shipped samples in one of three forms: frozen whole blood, isolated PBMCs, or DNA extracted from either of those sample types. Counted from cysteine to phenylalanine, this CDR3 has 13 amino acids. Kept here is only the CDR3 DNA, which spans 39 bases and is read in frame from base 1. Reading the germline V gene gives CDR1 SGHRS and CDR2 YFSETQ. Germline trimming: 4 bases from V, 8 bases from J; junction bases outside gene matches: 8. The entry originates in a study of blood T cell repertoires in COVID-19 (dated by TCRdb to 2018 to 2021). About the study as a whole: Collaborator samples came from the United States, Italy and Spain and covered acute and convalescent phases of COVID-19. The prospective study material was composed of cDNA or gDNA derived from T cells, B-cell-depleted T cells, or PBMCs. Deeply sampled blood TCRbeta repertoires from subjects exposed to, actively infected with, or recovered from COVID-19 were included in the dataset. A freely available public database, intended as a resource for researchers studying the immune response to SARS-CoV-2, is where the repertoires were released. The samples were drawn from the first 160 participants of the ongoing ImmuneRACE study and from 950 to 1,500 subjects provided by 6 global collaborators. The sample metadata nearly always contained a de-identified subject ID, COVID-19 status, age in years and sex. HLA class I and class II types, where available, came from metadata supplied by the sample provider rather than from assay-based typing. The investigation overall reported the following: The amount of clinical and demographic metadata varied by source and participant and was provided uncurated.

TCRbeta CDR3 regions were amplified from genomic DNA by means of the immunoSEQ Assay, a bias-controlled multiplex PCR. The paper's data handling went like this. Nucleated cell counts per sample were estimated from amplification of reference gene primers within the assay. To quantify the absolute abundance of each unique TCRbeta CDR3 rearrangement, sequence reads were collapsed and filtered. For each sample, productive Simpson clonality was calculated by taking the square root of Simpson's diversity index across productive rearrangements. The clones in this table, taken by TCRdb from immuneACCESS, are in-frame only. Not every clone is retained; where verified, under half of the shortfall comes from an unresolved V gene, and the cause of the rest is unknown. That table supplies the V and J calls and clone size; D and trimming were determined from the DNA. This sample has roughly 150,000 clones in its table, and approximately 90% of those were observed once. The ten top clones hold 2.5% to 3% of the sample.

The sample consisted of peripheral blood. This sequence originates from a man aged 60 to 69 with active or convalescent COVID-19. The sequence links TRBV5-1 to TRBJ1-1, with 7 central nucleotides matching TRBD1. The CDR3 amino acid sequence is: CASSPREGAEAFF. The nucleotide sequence reads TGCGCCAGCAGCCCTCGTGAGGGGGCAGAAGCTTTCTTT.